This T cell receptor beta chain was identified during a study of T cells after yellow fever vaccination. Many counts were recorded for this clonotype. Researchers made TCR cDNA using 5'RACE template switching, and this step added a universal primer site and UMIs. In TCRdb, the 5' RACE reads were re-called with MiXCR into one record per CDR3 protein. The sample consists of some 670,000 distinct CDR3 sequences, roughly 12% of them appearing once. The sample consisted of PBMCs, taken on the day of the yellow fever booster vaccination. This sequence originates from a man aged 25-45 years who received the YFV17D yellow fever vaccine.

CDR3 DNA sequence: TGTGCCAGCAGCAAATCTCGTATAGGCAATCAGCCCCAGCATTTT. Translating it yields CASSKSRIGNQPQHF. V usage is TRBV21-1 and J usage is TRBJ1-5. TRBV21-1 is given as a pseudogene. There are 15 residues in the CDR3.